This T cell receptor (beta chain) comes out of a study of T cell repertoires in cytomegalovirus infection. About the study: CMV infection plus the matching HLA type was flagged by public TCR beta signatures.

Comment on this clonotype: What it binds is not known.

TCRdb fed the reads into MiXCR, producing one record per CDR3 protein. The repertoire holds more than 150,000 distinct CDR3 sequences, with roughly a fifth as singletons. Study outcomes and limitations: Within the response measured ex vivo, HLA-C-restricted CMV-specific TCR beta clonotypes were dominant.

CDR3 length equals 16 residues. V shed 0 bases and J shed 7 bases, with 18 bases lying between them. The V gene's germline CDR1 is SGHAT and CDR2 FQNNGV. This TCR came from a human donor in good health (CMV status not recorded). Some clones in this sample may be carry-over from other donors' samples. Sequenced material: PBMCs. V usage is TRBV11-2 and J usage is TRBJ1-2, with D possibly matching TRBD1 (5 bases). CDR3 sequence: CASSLDPPRARLGYTF. In nucleotides, the CDR3 is TGTGCCAGCAGCTTAGACCCGCCCAGGGCACGTCTTGGCTACACCTTC.